This T cell receptor (beta chain) was obtained from a study of T cells in Graves' hyperthyroidism and ophthalmopathy. Study-level points and caveats: Ophthalmopathy was identified by the model a median about 6 months ahead of onset.

What was amplified from RNA transcripts were TCR beta CDR3 regions. The HTBI primer set drove a first-round RT-PCR of the TCR CDR3. MiXCR was run by TCRdb on the multiplex PCR reads, yielding one entry per CDR3 protein. The sample lists 650,000 to 700,000 distinct CDR3 sequences, 15% to 20% seen once, with around 15% in the top ten. Stable Graves' hyperthyroidism meant no ophthalmopathy progression within 18 months. Exclusions: uncontrolled infection, other autoimmune disease, pregnancy, lactation. As concerns this clonotype: As yet, its antigen is unknown.

Looked up from germline, CDR1 is SQVTM and CDR2 is ANQGSEA. V was trimmed by 3 bases and J by 1 base, leaving 11 bases between them. The CDR3 is 14 residues long. The V gene is TRBV29-1, the J gene TRBJ2-3; D might be TRBD2 (6 bases). The sequence was collected from a middle-aged man with Graves' hyperthyroidism. Sequencing was done on a sample of blood. The chain's CDR3 is CSVEPSAGTDTQYF. The CDR3 DNA is TGCAGCGTTGAGCCTAGCGCGGGCACAGATACGCAGTATTTT.